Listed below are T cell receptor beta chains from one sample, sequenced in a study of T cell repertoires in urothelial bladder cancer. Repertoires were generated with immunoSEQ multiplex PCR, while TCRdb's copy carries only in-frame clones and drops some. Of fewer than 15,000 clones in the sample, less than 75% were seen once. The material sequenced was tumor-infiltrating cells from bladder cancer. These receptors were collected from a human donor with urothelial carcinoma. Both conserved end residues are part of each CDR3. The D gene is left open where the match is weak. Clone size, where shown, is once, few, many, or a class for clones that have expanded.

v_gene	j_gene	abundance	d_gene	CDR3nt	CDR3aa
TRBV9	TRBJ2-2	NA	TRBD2	TGTGCCAGCAGCGTAGGCGGGACTAGCGTAACCGGGGAGCTGTTTTTT	CASSVGGTSVTGELFF
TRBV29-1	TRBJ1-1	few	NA	TGCAGCGTTGCGGAGGGTGGGTACACTGAAGCTTTCTTT	CSVAEGGYTEAFF
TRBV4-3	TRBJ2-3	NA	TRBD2	TGCGCCAGCAGCCCAGGGACTAGCGGGGGTCCAACAGATACGCAGTATTTT	CASSPGTSGGPTDTQYF
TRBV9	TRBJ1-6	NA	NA	TGTGCCAGCAGCACGGGAGTTGCCAATTCACCCCTCCACTTT	CASSTGVANSPLHF
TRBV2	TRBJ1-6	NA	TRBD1	TGTGCCAGCAGGGACAGGAGAGATTCACCCCTCCACTTT	CASRDRRDSPLHF
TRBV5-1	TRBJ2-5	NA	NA	TGCGCCAGCAGCTTGGGCGGACCCCAAGAGACCCAGTACTTC	CASSLGGPQETQYF
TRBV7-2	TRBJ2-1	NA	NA	TGTGCCAGCAGCTTGTCCCGGGCCCTCTACAATGAGCAGTTCTTC	CASSLSRALYNEQFF
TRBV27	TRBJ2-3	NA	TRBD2	TGTGCCAGCAGGATAGGGCGGGGGGGGCGCACAGATACGCAGTATTTT	CASRIGRGGRTDTQYF
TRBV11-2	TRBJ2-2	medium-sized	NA	TGTGCCAGCAGCTTAAAAAGGGCCGGGGAGCTGTTTTTT	CASSLKRAGELFF
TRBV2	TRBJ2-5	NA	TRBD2	TGTGCCAGCAGGGCCGCCGGGGTTAGCGGGACAAAGGCGTCCGACTTC	CASRAAGVSGTKASDF
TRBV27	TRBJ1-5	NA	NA	TGTGCCAGCAGGGGGGCCCGGAGGATTAGCAATCAGCCCCAGCATTTT	CASRGARRISNQPQHF
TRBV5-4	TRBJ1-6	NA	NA	TGTGCCAGCAGCTTAGAGATCTATAATTCACCCCTCCACTTT	CASSLEIYNSPLHF
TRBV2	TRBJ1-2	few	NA	TGTGCCAGCAGTGTATCCTATGGCTACACCTTC	CASSVSYGYTF
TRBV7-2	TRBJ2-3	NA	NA	TGTGCCAGCAGCTTCACAGATACGCAGTATTTT	CASSFTDTQYF
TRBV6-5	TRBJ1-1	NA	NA	TGTGCCAGCAGTTACCTGGGGAGGGGTTCGACTGAAGCTTTCTTT	CASSYLGRGSTEAFF
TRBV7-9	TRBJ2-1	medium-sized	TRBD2	TGTGCCAGCAGCTCGTGGACTAGCGGGGGCCGGGGGTTCAATGAGCAGTTCTTC	CASSSWTSGGRGFNEQFF
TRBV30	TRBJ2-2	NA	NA	TGTGCCTGGAGTGTAGCGGAGGGTCACCGGGAGCTGTTTTTT	CAWSVAEGHRELFF
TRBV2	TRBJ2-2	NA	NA	TGTGCCAGCAGTGTGACAGGGAACACCGGGGAGCTGTTTTTT	CASSVTGNTGELFF
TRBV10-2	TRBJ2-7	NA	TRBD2	TGCGCCAGCAGTGTCGCCAGCGGGGAGGGGCAGTACTTC	CASSVASGEGQYF
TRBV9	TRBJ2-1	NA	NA	TGTGCCAGCAGCCCATTGACAGCCGAGCAGTTCTTC	CASSPLTAEQFF
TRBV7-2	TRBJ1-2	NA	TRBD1	TGTGCCAGCAGCTTAGGGGGACAGGGAGCTAACTATGGCTACACCTTC	CASSLGGQGANYGYTF
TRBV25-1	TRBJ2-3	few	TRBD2	TGTGCCAGCAGTCGAATCGCTGCGGGGGAGAGAGATACGCAGTATTTT	CASSRIAAGERDTQYF
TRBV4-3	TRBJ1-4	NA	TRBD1	TGCGCCAGCAGCCCGTACGGACAGGGGGGGGAAAAACTGTTTTTT	CASSPYGQGGEKLFF
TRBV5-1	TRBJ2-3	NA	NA	TGCGCCAGCAGCTTGGACGGGGGACGTACAGATACGCAGTATTTT	CASSLDGGRTDTQYF
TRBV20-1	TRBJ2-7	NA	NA	TGCAGTGCTAGATCAGGCTACGAGCAGTACTTC	CSARSGYEQYF
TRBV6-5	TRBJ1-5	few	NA	TGTGCCAGCAGTTCTTTGGGTACCCAGCCCCAGCATTTT	CASSSLGTQPQHF
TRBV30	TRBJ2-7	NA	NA	TGTGCCTGGAAGGCCCAGGGGAGGCCCTACGAGCAGTACTTC	CAWKAQGRPYEQYF
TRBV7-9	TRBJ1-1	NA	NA	TGTGCCAGCAGCTTACGCGGCGGGGTGTTGAACACTGAAGCTTTCTTT	CASSLRGGVLNTEAFF
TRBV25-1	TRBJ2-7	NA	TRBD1	TGTGCCAGCAGTGACAGGGGGCCCCTCTACGAGCAGTACTTC	CASSDRGPLYEQYF
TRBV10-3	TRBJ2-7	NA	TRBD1	TGTGCCATCAGTGTAAACCCACCGGACAGGGGATCGGGCGAGCAGTACTTC	CAISVNPPDRGSGEQYF
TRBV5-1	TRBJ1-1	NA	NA	TGCGCCAGCAGCGACACGGGGGGGACCACTGAAGCTTTCTTT	CASSDTGGTTEAFF
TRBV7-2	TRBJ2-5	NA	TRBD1	TGTGCCAGCAGCTTAGAACAGGGGGTATCGGGTGGTCAAGAGACCCAGTACTTC	CASSLEQGVSGGQETQYF
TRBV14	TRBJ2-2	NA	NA	TGTGCCAGCAAGGGACCAGGGAATATTAACTCCGGGGAGCTGTTTTTT	CASKGPGNINSGELFF
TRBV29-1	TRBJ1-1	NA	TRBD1	TGCAGCGGTAACAGGGGAATGAACACTGAAGCTTTCTTT	CSGNRGMNTEAFF
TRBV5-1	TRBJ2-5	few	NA	TGCGCCAGCAGCTTGGCGGCTGAAGAGACCCAGTACTTC	CASSLAAEETQYF
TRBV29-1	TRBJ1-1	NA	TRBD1	TGCAGCGTGAGGACAGGCAACATGAACACTGAAGCTTTCTTT	CSVRTGNMNTEAFF
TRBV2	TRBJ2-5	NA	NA	TGTGCCAGCAGCTCCCTAGTGACTGAGACCCAGTACTTC	CASSSLVTETQYF
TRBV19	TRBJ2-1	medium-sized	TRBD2	TGTGCCAGTAGTACACCGGGACTAGCGGGGGGGCTAACTGACGAGCAGTTCTTC	CASSTPGLAGGLTDEQFF
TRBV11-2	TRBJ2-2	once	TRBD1	TGTGCCAGCAGCAGACCCCAGGGGGCGCTGGTGACCGGGGAGCTGTTTTTT	CASSRPQGALVTGELFF
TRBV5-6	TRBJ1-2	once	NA	TGTGCCAGCAGCTTAAGGGGAGCAAGTGGCTACACCTTC	CASSLRGASGYTF